This T cell receptor beta chain was captured in a study of shared clonotypes between healthy human individuals (dated by TCRdb to about 2020). As for the study more broadly: The cohort included a few men and two women between 18 and 49 years of age. To estimate repertoire size and how much clonotype sharing occurs between individuals, the study deeply sequenced the blood TCR repertoires of several healthy adults. Different laboratories and diverse techniques were used to prepare libraries and sequence TCR repertoires, to increase sequencing depth and limit assay-specific biases. Leukapheresis yielded between about 0.9 and 8.9 billion PBMCs per donor. What the research found in general, with its limitations: Sampling was limited to blood, and TCR repertoires in tissue likely differ from TCR repertoires in blood. The genetic and exposure-history diversity represented was limited by the small number of donors. Pairwise subsampling indicated that sequencing depth was expected to affect the degree of clonotype sharing among donors.

The donors were healthy, HIV-negative adults who had no recently reported acute infections or vaccinations. Only Caucasian adults living in Nashville, Tennessee, USA were represented among the donors. For unsorted samples, tens of millions of PBMCs were counted, and genomic DNA was extracted using the QIAamp DNA Blood Mini kit. Blood was obtained by leukapheresis, after which PBMCs were separated by Ficoll-Histopaque density gradient centrifugation and cryopreserved in liquid nitrogen vapor phase. To note about this clone: Its antigen remains undetermined. It has no much larger one-base neighbor in the sample; base qualities were not kept.

TCR CDR3 regions were amplified from genomic DNA by multiplex PCR using the deep immunoSEQ assay. For each cell subset, the extracted genomic DNA was distributed evenly across all wells of several immunoSEQ 96-well plates, and each plate served as one replicate. For unsorted PBMC, roughly 330 ng genomic DNA, equal to 30,000 or so T cell genomes, was loaded into each replicate PCR. Ten immunoSEQ deep assay plates were used to sequence the unsorted PBMC genomic DNA. Purified libraries were measured with a Qubit 3.0 fluorometer, size-checked on a Bioanalyzer 2100, and measured again with the KAPA Library Quantification kit. Every immunoSEQ 96-well plate was sequenced on a dedicated single-read 150-cycle Illumina NextSeq 550 flow cell. As for the authors' bioinformatics: Because only junctional sequences without quality scores were contained in the immunoSEQ output, filtering matching that applied to full-length reads could not be performed. Sequences were annotated with PyIR, a Python wrapper for IgBLAST v1.9, and V/J genes and CDR3 were assigned using IMGT germline references. Reads were filtered out if the reads had weak V/J assignments (E-value above 1e-6), no CDR3, stop codons, out-of-frame junctions, or ambiguous translated residues. V3J clonotypes were defined as sequences sharing the same inferred V gene, J gene, and CDR3 amino acid sequence. Percentage overlap between repertoires was computed as shared unique clonotypes divided by the size of the smaller repertoire. Repertoire richness was assessed with RTK rarefaction, the Chao1 estimator, and Recon v2.1 estimates of unobserved clonotypes. TCRdb took this table from immuneACCESS and kept in-frame rearrangements with V and J called. Such tables lack part of the clones; where checked against another copy, unresolved V genes explain under half of the gap, and the rest is unexplained. The V and J calls and clone size are taken from that table; D and trimming were inferred from the DNA. For this sample there are about 490,000 clones; around four fifths appear just once. The ten largest clones take up around 11% of the sample.

This TCR was recovered from a middle-aged woman in good health. Some clones in this sample may be carry-over from other donors' samples. The source material was PBMCs.

The sequenced DNA: TGCGCCAGCAGCCAAGTTAGGGCGGGAGCCTCTTACAATGAGCAGTTCTTC. Its translation reads: CASSQVRAGASYNEQFF. The chain couples TRBV4-1 to TRBJ2-1, with 7 junctional bases fitting TRBD2. V has 1 base trimmed and J has 4 bases trimmed; junction bases matching no gene number 10. The germline V gene supplies CDR1 MGHRA and CDR2 YSYEKL. The CDR3 starts with the cysteine, ends with the phenylalanine, and has 17 residues. Just the 51-base CDR3 DNA is kept, in frame starting at base 1.